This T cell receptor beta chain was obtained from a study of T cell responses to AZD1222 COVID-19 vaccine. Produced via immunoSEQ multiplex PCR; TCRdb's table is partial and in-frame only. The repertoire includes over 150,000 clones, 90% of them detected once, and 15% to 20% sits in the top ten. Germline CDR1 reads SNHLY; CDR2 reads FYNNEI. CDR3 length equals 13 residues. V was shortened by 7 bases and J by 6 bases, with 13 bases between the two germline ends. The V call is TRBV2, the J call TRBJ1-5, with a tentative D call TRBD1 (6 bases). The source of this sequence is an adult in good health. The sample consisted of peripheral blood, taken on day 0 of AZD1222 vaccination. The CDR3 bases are TGTGCCAGCACCATGGACAGAATTCAGCCCCAGCATTTT. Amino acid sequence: CASTMDRIQPQHF.